Listed here are 17 T cell receptor beta chains from one sample, sequenced in a study of tumor-infiltrating lymphocytes in primary liver carcinoma. Unsorted whole blood supplied the blood RNA, and germline DNA was isolated too. TCR beta cDNA was made from 500 ng total RNA with a constant-region primer. TCR beta libraries came from three nested multiplex PCR rounds using slightly modified ARM-PCR. With TRBV1-TRBV30 forward primers and a C-beta reverse primer, the first two PCR rounds were run for about 10 cycles each. TCRdb re-called the multiplex PCR reads with MiXCR, one entry per CDR3 protein. This repertoire shows 310,000 or so distinct CDR3 sequences, more than 55% found once; its top ten account for around 15%. Sequenced sample: peripheral blood. The receptor set was obtained from a woman younger than 45 with primary liver carcinoma and hepatitis B virus infection.

This clonotype occurred many times. The chain is built from TRBV4-3 and TRBJ2-2, with 10 bases identical to TRBD1. Germline V gives CDR1 LGHNA, CDR2 YSLEER. This CDR3 has 18 residues. V shed 0 bases, J shed 4 bases, and the junction held 8 bases outside the gene matches. The CDR3 DNA follows: TGCGCCAGCAGCCAAGATCGACGGACAGGGGGAGTCACCGGGGAGCTGTTTTTT. It translates to CASSQDRRTGGVTGELFF.

To note about this clonotype: The junction departs from germline at one end; a sequencing error may be responsible. The chain has TRBV11-2 and TRBJ2-2; D is unclear. This CDR3 comprises 15 residues. Germline CDR1 and CDR2: SGHAT and FQNNGV. The CDR3 spells CTSSLDLMVDRWLFF. The CDR3 region has the DNA TGTACCAGCAGCTTAGATCTTATGGTTGATCGCTGGCTGTTTTTT.

This clonotype was observed a handful of times. V usage is TRBV6-5 and J usage is TRBJ1-5; D call uncertain. Germline lookup yields CDR1 MNHEY and CDR2 SVGAGI. With 2 bases removed from V and 5 bases from J, the gap between germline ends came to 10 bases. CDR3 length: 14 residues. CDR3 region: CASSYLYGDQPQHF. For the CDR3, the DNA is TGTGCCAGCAGTTACCTTTATGGGGATCAGCCCCAGCATTTT.

The sample holds many counts of this clonotype. The chain carries TRBV6-5 and TRBJ1-4, with 11 bases matching TRBD1. CDR1 and CDR2 (germline): MNHEY, SVGAGI. Unmatched junction bases numbered 6, after V lost 7 bases and J lost 8 bases. The CDR3 has 14 residues. The CDR3 nucleotides read TGTGCCAGCACCCTGAGGACAGGGGGCGAAAAACTGTTTTTT. Translating gives CASTLRTGGEKLFF.

For this clonotype: This clone may be a read error of a much larger clone one base away. The chain carries TRBV29-1 and TRBJ1-1; tentative D call: TRBD1 (6 bases). The germline CDR1 and CDR2 sequences are SQVTM and ANQGSEA. The CDR3 is 13 amino acids. The CDR3 region has the DNA TGCAGCGTTGGAGGGGGGGGGAACACTGAAGCTTACTTT. This gives the protein CSVGGGGNTEAYF.

Details on this clonotype: Given the absence of the conserved phenylalanine or tryptophan at the CDR3 end, a read error is likely. Written as DNA, the CDR3 is TGTGCCAGCAGCAAACTAGCGGGAGTTGAGAAGCAGTTCTTA. Its translation is CASSKLAGVEKQFL. The chain employs TRBV4-2 and TRBJ2-1, with 11 bases lining up with TRBD2. CDR3 size: 14 residues. In germline, CDR1 is LGHNA, CDR2 YNFKEQ. The J segment lost 11 bases and the V segment lost 5 bases, leaving 8 bases of the junction unmatched.

About this clonotype: This clone may be a read error of a much larger clone one base away. This chain connects TRBV12-3 or TRBV12-4 to TRBJ1-1, with 7 positions matching TRBD1. The CDR3 extends over 13 amino acids. V shed 10 bases and J 5 bases; nucleotides not matched to a gene: 10. The CDR3, as DNA: TGTGCCAACACATCAGGCAGGGGGACTGAAGCTTTCTTT. Residues: CANTSGRGTEAFF.

The chain is built from TRBV11-2 and TRBJ2-7, with D perhaps matching TRBD2 (5 bases). There are 14 residues in the CDR3. The V end was cut by 9 bases, the J end by 6 bases, with 21 bases between. The germline CDR1 and CDR2 sequences are SGHAT and FQNNGV. CDR3 amino acids: CASSTPGSRGEQYF. The CDR3 coding sequence is TGTGCCAGTAGCACCCCGGGCTCTCGGGGCGAGCAGTACTTC.

In regard to this clonotype: Its ends do not fully match the called genes, so a read error is possible. This sequence joins TRBV11-2 and TRBJ2-3, with D maybe TRBD2 (5 bases). In germline, CDR1 is SGHAT, CDR2 FQNNGV. The CDR3 is made up of 16 amino acids. Here the CDR3 reads CTSSLARASSTDTQYF. Here the CDR3 DNA reads TGTACCAGCAGCTTAGCGAGGGCTTCTAGCACAGATACGCAATATTTT.

Note on this clonotype: As the CDR3 is not closed by the conserved phenylalanine or tryptophan, this likely results from a read error. It is unclear where the CDR3 begins or ends on the DNA, so no DNA is shown, and the CDR3 is as TCRdb lists it. This chain uses TRBV7-8 with TRBJ2-5; the D segment call TRBD2 is taken from the table without a DNA check. With termini counted, the CDR3 has 15 amino acids. Germline V gene lookup returns CDR1 SGHVS and CDR2 FQNEAQ. This CDR3 reads CAGSLVTRGLETQYL.

V and J are TRBV11-2 and TRBJ2-3; D unresolved. CDR3 length: 14 residues. Germline V gene sequence: CDR1 SGHAT, CDR2 FQNNGV. The CDR3 DNA reads as TGTTTCAGCAGCTATGGCAGTTCCACAGATACGCAGTATTTT. Its translation is CFSSYGSSTDTQYF.

This clonotype was seen only once. One end of the junction does not line up with germline, which may come from a read error. The CDR3 bases are TGTACCAGCAGCCGGCCACGAGGGGACCAATCCTACGAGCAGTACTTC. This gives the protein CTSSRPRGDQSYEQYF. V is TRBV5-4 and J is TRBJ2-7; the D gene could be TRBD1 or TRBD2 (5 bases each). This CDR3 has 16 residues. The germline V gene has CDR1 SGHNT and CDR2 YYREEE (reference sequence).

This chain links TRBV7-3 with TRBJ1-4, with D uncertain. Germline V lookup: CDR1 SGHTA, CDR2 FQGTGA. This CDR3 is built from 15 residues. V was pared by 3 bases and J by 8 bases, with 16 bases between. The CDR3 nucleotides are TGTGCCAGCAGCTTTTCCGTCCAAGGAGAAGAAAAACTGTTTTTT. Translation: CASSFSVQGEEKLFF.

As concerns this clonotype: This may come from a read error, since a much larger clone is one base off. The chain uses TRBV29-1 and TRBJ2-2, with D possibly being TRBD1 (5 bases). The CDR3 is 14 amino acids. V was pared by 4 bases and J by 1 base, with 10 bases between. CDR1 is SQVTM, CDR2 ANQGSEA, per germline. CDR3 in amino acids: CSVVRVQNTGELFF. DNA for the CDR3: TGCAGCGTTGTCAGGGTCCAGAACACCGGGGAGCTGTTTTTT.

A note on this clonotype: The germline gene is not matched at one end of the junction; a read error may be the cause. The genes are TRBV4-1 and TRBJ2-3, with D perhaps TRBD1 or TRBD2 (6 bases each). The V gene's germline CDR1 is MGHRA and CDR2 YSYEKL. This CDR3 is built from 16 residues. The CDR3 coding sequence is TGCGCCAGTAGCCAAGATTGGGGACTGGGGGCAAATACGCAGTATTTT. Residues: CASSQDWGLGANTQYF.

On this clonotype: The CDR3 does not end in the conserved phenylalanine or tryptophan, so this is likely a read error. V is TRBV29-1 and J is TRBJ2-7; 7 nucleotides agree with TRBD2. Germline CDR1 SQVTM, CDR2 ANQGSEA. This CDR3 has 13 residues. CDR3 sequence reads: CSIESGTLYEQYL. The CDR3 DNA sequence: TGCAGCATTGAGAGCGGGACTCTCTACGAGCAGTACTTA.

This clonotype was detected many times. This chain joins TRBV28 and TRBJ2-7, with D possibly TRBD2 on 6 matching bases. Germline V gives CDR1 MDHEN, CDR2 SYDVKM. V lost 6 bases and J 3 bases, leaving 15 bases between the germline ends. CDR3 size: 14 residues. The chain's CDR3 is CASSLRGTLYEQYF. Here the CDR3 DNA reads TGTGCCAGCAGCCTCCGCGGGACCCTCTACGAGCAGTACTTC.